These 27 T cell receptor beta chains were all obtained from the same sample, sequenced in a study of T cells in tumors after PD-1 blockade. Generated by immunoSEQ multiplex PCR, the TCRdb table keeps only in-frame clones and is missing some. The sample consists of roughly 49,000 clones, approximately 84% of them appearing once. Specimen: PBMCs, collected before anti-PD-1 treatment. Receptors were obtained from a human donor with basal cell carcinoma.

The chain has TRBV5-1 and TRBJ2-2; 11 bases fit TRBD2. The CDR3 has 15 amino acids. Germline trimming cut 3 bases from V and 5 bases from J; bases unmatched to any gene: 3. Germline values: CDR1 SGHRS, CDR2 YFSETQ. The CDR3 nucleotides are TGCGCCAGCAGCTCACTAGCGGGGGTAACCGGGGAGCTGTTTTTT. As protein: CASSSLAGVTGELFF.

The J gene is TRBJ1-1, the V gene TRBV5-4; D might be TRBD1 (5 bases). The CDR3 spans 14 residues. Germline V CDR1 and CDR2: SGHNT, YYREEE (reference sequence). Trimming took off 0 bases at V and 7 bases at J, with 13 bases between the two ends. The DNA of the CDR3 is TGTGCCAGCAGCTTGGGGACACAAGTTTTTGAAGCTTTCTTT. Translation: CASSLGTQVFEAFF.

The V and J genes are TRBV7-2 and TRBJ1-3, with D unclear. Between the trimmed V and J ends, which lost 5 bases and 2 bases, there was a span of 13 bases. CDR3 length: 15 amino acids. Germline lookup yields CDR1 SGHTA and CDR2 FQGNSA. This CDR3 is CASSPSWRAGNTIYF. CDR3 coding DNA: TGTGCCAGCAGCCCCTCGTGGAGGGCTGGAAACACCATATATTTT.

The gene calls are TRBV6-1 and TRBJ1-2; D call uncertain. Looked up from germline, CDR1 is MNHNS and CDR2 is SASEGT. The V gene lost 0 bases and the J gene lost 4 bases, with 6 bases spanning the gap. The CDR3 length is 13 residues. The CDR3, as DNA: TGTGCCAGCAGTGAAGCGCTTTCCTATGGCTACACCTTC. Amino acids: CASSEALSYGYTF.

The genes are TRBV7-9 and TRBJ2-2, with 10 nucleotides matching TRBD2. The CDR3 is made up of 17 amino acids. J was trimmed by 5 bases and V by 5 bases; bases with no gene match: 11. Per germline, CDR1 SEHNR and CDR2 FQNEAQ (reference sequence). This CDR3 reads CASSRGSAGGLTGELFF. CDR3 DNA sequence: TGTGCCAGCAGCCGGGGATCAGCGGGGGGGCTGACCGGGGAGCTGTTTTTT.

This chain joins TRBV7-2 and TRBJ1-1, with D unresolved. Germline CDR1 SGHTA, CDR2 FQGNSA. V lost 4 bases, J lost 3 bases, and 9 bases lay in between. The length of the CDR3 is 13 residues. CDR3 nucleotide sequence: TGTGCCAGCAGCTCACGAACAGACACTGAAGCTTTCTTT. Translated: CASSSRTDTEAFF.

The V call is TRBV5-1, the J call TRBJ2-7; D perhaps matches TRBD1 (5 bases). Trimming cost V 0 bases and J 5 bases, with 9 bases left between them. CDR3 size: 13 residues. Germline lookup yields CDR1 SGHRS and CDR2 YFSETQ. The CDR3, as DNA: TGCGCCAGCAGCTTGGCAGGGCTGAACGAGCAGTACTTC. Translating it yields CASSLAGLNEQYF. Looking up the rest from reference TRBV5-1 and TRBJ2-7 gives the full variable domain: KAGVTQTPRYLIKTRGQQVTLSCSPISGHRSVSWYQQTPGQGLQFLFEYFSETQRNKGNFPGRFSGRQFSNSRSEMNVSTLELGDSALYLCASSLAGLNEQYFGPGTRLTVT.

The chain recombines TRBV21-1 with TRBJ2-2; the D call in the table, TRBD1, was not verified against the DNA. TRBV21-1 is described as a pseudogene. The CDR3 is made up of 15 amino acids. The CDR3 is CASSHRGWDTGELFF. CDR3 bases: TGTGCCAGCAGCCACAGGGGATGGGACACCGGGGAGCTGTTTTTT.

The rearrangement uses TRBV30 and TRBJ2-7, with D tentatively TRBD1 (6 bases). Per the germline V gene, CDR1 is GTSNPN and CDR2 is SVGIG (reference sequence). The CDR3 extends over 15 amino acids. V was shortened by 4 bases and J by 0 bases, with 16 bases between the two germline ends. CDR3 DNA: TGTGCCTGGAATAAACCGGGACACAGCTCCTACGAGCAGTACTTC. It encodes CAWNKPGHSSYEQYF.

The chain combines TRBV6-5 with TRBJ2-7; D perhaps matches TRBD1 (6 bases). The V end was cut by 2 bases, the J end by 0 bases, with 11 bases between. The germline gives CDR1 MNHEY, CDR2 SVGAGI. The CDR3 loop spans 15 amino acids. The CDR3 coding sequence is TGTGCCAGCAGTTACCGACAGGTGGGCTCCTACGAGCAGTACTTC. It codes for CASSYRQVGSYEQYF.

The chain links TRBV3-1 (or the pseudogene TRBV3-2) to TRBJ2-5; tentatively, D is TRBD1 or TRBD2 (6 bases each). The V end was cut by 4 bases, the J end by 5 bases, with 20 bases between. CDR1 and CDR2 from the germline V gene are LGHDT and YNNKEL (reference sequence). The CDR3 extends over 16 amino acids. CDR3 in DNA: TGTGCCAGCAGCCGCTCCGGGACACGGGGACTGGAGACCCAGTACTTC. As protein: CASSRSGTRGLETQYF.

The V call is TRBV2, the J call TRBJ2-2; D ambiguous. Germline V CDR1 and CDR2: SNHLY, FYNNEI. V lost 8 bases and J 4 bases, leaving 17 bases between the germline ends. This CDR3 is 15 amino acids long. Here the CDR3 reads CASSVSGLVTGELFF. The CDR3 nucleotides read TGTGCCAGCTCAGTCTCCGGGTTGGTCACCGGGGAGCTGTTTTTT.

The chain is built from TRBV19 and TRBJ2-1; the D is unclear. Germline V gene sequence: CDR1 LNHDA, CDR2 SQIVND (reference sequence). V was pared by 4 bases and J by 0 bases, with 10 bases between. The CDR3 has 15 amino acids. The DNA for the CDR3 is TGTGCCAGTAGTACCCCATATAGCTCCTACAATGAGCAGTTCTTC. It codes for CASSTPYSSYNEQFF.

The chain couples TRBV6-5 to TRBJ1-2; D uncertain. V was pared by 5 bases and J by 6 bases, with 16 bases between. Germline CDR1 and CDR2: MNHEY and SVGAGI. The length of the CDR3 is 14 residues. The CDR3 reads CASSTGSRRDGYTF. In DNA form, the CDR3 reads TGTGCCAGCAGTACGGGTAGTCGAAGGGATGGCTACACCTTC.

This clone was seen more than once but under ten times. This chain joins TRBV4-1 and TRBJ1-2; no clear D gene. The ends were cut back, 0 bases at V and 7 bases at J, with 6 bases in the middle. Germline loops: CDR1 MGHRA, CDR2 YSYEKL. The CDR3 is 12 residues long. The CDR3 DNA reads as TGCGCCAGCAGCCAAGATTCGGTTGGCTACACCTTC. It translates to CASSQDSVGYTF.

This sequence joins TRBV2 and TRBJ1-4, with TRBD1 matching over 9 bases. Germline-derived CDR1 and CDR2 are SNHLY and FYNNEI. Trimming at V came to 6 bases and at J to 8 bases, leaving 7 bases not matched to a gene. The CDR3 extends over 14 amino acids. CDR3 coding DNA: TGTGCCAGCAGCAACACAGGGGGCTGGGAAAAACTGTTTTTT. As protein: CASSNTGGWEKLFF.

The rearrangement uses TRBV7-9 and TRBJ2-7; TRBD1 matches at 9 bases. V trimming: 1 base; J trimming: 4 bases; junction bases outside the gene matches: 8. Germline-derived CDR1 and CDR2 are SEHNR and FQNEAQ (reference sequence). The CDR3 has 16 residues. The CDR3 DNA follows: TGTGCCAGCAGCTTAGTAGGGACAGGGAAGATTTACGAGCAGTACTTC. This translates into CASSLVGTGKIYEQYF.

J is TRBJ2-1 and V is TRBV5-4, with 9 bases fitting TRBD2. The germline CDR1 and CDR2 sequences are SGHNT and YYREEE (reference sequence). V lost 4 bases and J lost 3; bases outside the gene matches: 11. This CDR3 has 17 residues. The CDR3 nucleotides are TGTGCCAGCAGCCCCCCCCAAGCGGGGGGCCTCTACAATGAGCAGTTCTTC. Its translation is CASSPPQAGGLYNEQFF.

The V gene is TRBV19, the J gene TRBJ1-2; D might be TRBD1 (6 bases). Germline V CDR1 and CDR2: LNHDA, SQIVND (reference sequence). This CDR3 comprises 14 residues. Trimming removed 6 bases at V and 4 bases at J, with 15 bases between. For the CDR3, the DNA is TGTGCCAGTAGACAGCAGGGGTTGCTCTATGGCTACACCTTC. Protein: CASRQQGLLYGYTF.

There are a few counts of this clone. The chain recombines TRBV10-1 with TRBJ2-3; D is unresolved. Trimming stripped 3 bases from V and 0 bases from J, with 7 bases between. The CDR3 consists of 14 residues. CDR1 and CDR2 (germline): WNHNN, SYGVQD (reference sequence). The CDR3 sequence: CASSEASSTDTQYF. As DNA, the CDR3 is TGCGCCAGCAGTGAAGCGTCTAGCACAGATACGCAGTATTTT.

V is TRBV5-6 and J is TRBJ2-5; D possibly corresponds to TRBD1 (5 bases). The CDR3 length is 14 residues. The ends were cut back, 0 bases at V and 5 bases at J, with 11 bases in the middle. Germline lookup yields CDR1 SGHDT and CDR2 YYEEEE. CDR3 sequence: CASSLAGRWETQYF. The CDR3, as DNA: TGTGCCAGCAGCTTGGCAGGGCGGTGGGAGACCCAGTACTTC.

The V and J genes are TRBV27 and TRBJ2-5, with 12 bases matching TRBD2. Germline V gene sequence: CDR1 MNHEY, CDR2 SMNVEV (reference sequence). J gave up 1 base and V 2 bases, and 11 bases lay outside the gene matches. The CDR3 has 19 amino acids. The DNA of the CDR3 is TGTGCCAGCAGTTTAAGCCCCCCTCTAGCGGGGGGGCCCCAAGAGACCCAGTACTTC. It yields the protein CASSLSPPLAGGPQETQYF.

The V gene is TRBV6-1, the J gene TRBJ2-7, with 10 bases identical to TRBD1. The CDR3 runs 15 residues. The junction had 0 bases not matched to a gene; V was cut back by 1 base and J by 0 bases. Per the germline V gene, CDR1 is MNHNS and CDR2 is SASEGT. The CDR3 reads CASSEGTGGSYEQYF. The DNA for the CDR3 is TGTGCCAGCAGTGAAGGGACAGGGGGCTCCTACGAGCAGTACTTC.

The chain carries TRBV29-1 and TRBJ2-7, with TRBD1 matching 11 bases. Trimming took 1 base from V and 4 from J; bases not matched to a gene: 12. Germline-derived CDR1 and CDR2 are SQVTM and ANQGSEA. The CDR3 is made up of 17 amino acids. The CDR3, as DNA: TGCAGCGTTGAAGGTTTCGTCCCCGGGACAGGGGGGTACGAGCAGTACTTC. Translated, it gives CSVEGFVPGTGGYEQYF.

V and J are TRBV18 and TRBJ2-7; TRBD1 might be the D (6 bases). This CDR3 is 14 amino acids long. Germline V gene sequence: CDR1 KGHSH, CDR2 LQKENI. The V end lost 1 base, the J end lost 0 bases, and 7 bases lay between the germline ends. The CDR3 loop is CASSPHRDSYEQYF. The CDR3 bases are TGTGCCAGCTCACCACACAGGGACTCCTACGAGCAGTACTTC.

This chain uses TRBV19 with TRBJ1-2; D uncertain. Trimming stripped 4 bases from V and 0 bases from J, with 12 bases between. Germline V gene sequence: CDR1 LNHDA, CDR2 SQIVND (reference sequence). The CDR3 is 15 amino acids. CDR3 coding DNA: TGTGCCAGTAGTACCCAGCTGATACCTAACTATGGCTACACCTTC. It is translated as CASSTQLIPNYGYTF.

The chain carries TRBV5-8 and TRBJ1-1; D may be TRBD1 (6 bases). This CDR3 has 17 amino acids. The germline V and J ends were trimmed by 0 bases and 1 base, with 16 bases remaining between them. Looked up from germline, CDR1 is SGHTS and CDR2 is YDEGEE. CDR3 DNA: TGTGCCAGCAGCTTGGTAAGGGGTTACAGGGCGAACACTGAAGCTTTCTTT. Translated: CASSLVRGYRANTEAFF. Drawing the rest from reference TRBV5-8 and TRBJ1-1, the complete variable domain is EAGVTQSPTHLIKTRGQQATLRCSPISGHTSVYWYQQALGLGLQFLLWYDEGEERNRGNFPPRFSGRQFPNYSSELNVNALELEDSALYLCASSLVRGYRANTEAFFGQGTRLTVV.